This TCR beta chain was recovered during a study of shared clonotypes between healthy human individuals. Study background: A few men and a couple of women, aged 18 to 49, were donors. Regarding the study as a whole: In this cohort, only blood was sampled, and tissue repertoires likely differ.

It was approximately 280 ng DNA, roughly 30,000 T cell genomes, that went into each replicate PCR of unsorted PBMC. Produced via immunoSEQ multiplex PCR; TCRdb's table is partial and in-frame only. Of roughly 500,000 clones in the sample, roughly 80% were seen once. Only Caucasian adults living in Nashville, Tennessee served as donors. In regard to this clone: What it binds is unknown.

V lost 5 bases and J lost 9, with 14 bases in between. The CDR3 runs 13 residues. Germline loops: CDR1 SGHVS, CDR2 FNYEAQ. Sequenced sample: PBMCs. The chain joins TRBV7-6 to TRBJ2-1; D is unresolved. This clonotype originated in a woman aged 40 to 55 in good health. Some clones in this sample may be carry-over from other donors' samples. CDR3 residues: CASSPVRLGEQFF. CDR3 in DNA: TGTGCCAGCAGCCCCGTGAGGCTTGGTGAGCAGTTCTTC.